This is a list of T cell receptor beta chains from one sample in a study of T cells expressing NK-cell markers. TCRdb re-called the 5' RACE reads; every CDR3 protein appears as one record, without DNA. This sample contains 550,000 to 600,000 distinct CDR3 sequences. Sequences were obtained from blood T cells: a sorted CD56 or NKG2C T cell subset, CD4+ or CD8+ T cells, or bulk PBMC T cells (not recorded which). Receptors were obtained from a man younger than 35 in good health. Both conserved end residues are part of each CDR3. The order of the fields is V gene, J gene, CDR3 protein.

TRBV10-3	TRBJ2-3	CAISELQGSDTQYF
TRBV5-1	TRBJ2-7	CASRSSGRESEEQYF
TRBV11-2	TRBJ1-4	CASSSLRGRGGEKLFF
TRBV28	TRBJ2-3	CASLGRGGQNF
TRBV12-3/TRBV12-4	TRBJ2-2	CASSFQYGRRTGELFF
TRBV5-5	TRBJ2-5	CASNPTGDTETQYF
TRBV4-3	TRBJ2-3	CASSQIVSGSSTDTQYF
TRBV12-3/TRBV12-4	TRBJ2-1	CASSSHGLLAVNEQFF
TRBV7-6	TRBJ2-2	CASSLDGPRLAGGRTGELFF
TRBV28	TRBJ2-3	CASSLWAIGLAYTDTQYF
TRBV5-1	TRBJ1-1	CASSLAGQVKEAFF
TRBV7-2	TRBJ2-5	CASSPESALQETQYF
TRBV5-6	TRBJ2-3	CASSSEAFTDTQYF
TRBV7-3	TRBJ2-2	CASSLYPGTVNTGELFF
TRBV6-1	TRBJ2-3	CASSRLAGDADTQYF
TRBV20-1	TRBJ1-6	CSARDRRTGGSSPLHF
TRBV11-2	TRBJ2-6	CASSRVQGQTGANVLTF
TRBV12-3/TRBV12-4	TRBJ2-7	CASSFGTRSGEQYF
TRBV12-3/TRBV12-4	TRBJ1-1	CASSFWGTGGTEAFF
TRBV7-9	TRBJ2-1	CASSHRGGELRNEQFF
TRBV20-1	TRBJ2-1	CSALWGLSVQVEQFF
TRBV7-9	TRBJ2-1	CASSHGGVNEQFF
TRBV6-1	TRBJ2-1	CASRRGLAGGWNNVQFF
TRBV6-5	TRBJ2-2	CASSYILGGELFF
TRBV28	TRBJ2-1	CASSLGLAGNGEQFF
TRBV12-3/TRBV12-4	TRBJ2-5	CASSSNRGGEGETQYF
TRBV12-3/TRBV12-4	TRBJ2-2	CASSFTRTITGELFF
TRBV4-1	TRBJ1-2	CASSQATTTGVYGYTF
TRBV6-2/TRBV6-3	TRBJ2-2	CASTHQAGTGSTGELFF
TRBV12-3/TRBV12-4	TRBJ2-2	CASRIGGVNTGELFF
TRBV20-1	TRBJ2-3	CSANPRDRGTDTQYF
TRBV6-2/TRBV6-3	TRBJ2-1	CASSYSLSEWGGSINNEQFF
TRBV7-9	TRBJ2-1	CASSLGMRTTKGSEQFF
TRBV27	TRBJ2-1	CASRGEGNTYDEQFF
TRBV4-3	TRBJ1-6	CASSQDTGTYNSPLHF
TRBV20-1	TRBJ2-1	CSATTLGQGVSYNEQFF
TRBV6-5	TRBJ2-7	CASRYGGGTSAYEQYF
TRBV6-5	TRBJ1-1	CASSYSGHGWSAFF
TRBV28	TRBJ2-3	CASGRPGTQYF
TRBV5-1	TRBJ2-5	CASSLAGFQETQYF
TRBV19	TRBJ2-3	CASSTHSDTQYF
TRBV12-3/TRBV12-4	TRBJ1-4	CASSLGGGKLFF
TRBV4-1	TRBJ2-7	CASSQDEGSHYEQYF
TRBV14	TRBJ2-2	CASSQDLGGITGELFF
TRBV27	TRBJ2-5	CASSTQLAGGYQETQYF
TRBV9	TRBJ2-3	CASSVEGLAGRRGTQYF
TRBV4-3	TRBJ2-2	CASSQALIAEANTGELFF
TRBV5-1	TRBJ2-7	CASSGLQGNEQYF
TRBV7-9	TRBJ2-1	CASSFSSGSPQVHNEQFF
TRBV5-1	TRBJ1-2	CASRQGESYGYTF
TRBV7-9	TRBJ1-3	CASSPNRATGNTIYF